Listed here is a single T cell receptor beta chain. The data were taken from a study of CD8 T cells in Susac syndrome. The CDR3 has 13 residues. Germline CDR1 LNHDA, CDR2 SQIVND (reference sequence). Trimming left V 6 bases short and J 1 base short, with 10 bases between. RNA amounts of roughly 0.5 to 1 ug underwent reverse transcription with random hexamers. Using its own MiXCR run on the immunoSEQ multiplex PCR reads, TCRdb lists one record per CDR3 protein. The table has roughly 300,000 distinct CDR3 sequences, more than 75% seen once; the top ten hold around 0.11%. Sequencing targeted TCR beta in blood CD8+ and CD4+ T cells.

The chain combines TRBV19 with TRBJ2-7; D gene unclear. This TCR was recovered from a human donor with multiple sclerosis. Sequenced input: CD8+ T cells from PBMCs. The DNA of the CDR3 is TGTGCCAGTAGGCCAAAGTCTTCCTACGAGCAGTACTTC. Protein: CASRPKSSYEQYF.